The clone carrying this T cell receptor beta chain was picked up a small number of times. What it binds is unknown. In TCRdb, the RT-PCR reads were re-called with MiXCR into one record per CDR3 protein. The sample consists of about 540,000 distinct CDR3 sequences, around 13% of them appearing once. The data stem from a study of response to subunit inactivated influenza vaccine. Study-level results: Every seasonal influenza vaccination brings in few new T cells, the authors suggested.

The CDR3 spans 16 residues. The V segment lost 4 bases and the J segment 0 bases; nucleotides outside the gene matches: 6. Germline CDR1 is SGHRS and CDR2 is YFSETQ. V and J are TRBV5-1 and TRBJ2-7, with 11 bases identical to TRBD2. The receptor's source is a man between 45 and 60 years old who received an inactivated influenza vaccine. Sequences were derived from PBMCs from blood, sampled about 11 days after vaccination. The CDR3 bases are TGCGCCAGCAGCCTAGAACTAGCGGGGGTCTCCTACGAGCAGTACTTC. Translated, it gives CASSLELAGVSYEQYF.